A selection of T cell receptor beta chains follows, all from one sample in a study of fetal regulatory T cell absence and autoimmunity. Sequenced by immunoSEQ multiplex PCR; TCRdb stores in-frame clones only, minus some. The sample comprises approximately 46,000 clones, about four fifths of which are singletons, and 0.4% to 0.45% rests with the top ten. Sequencing was carried out using cord blood. All receptors derive from a newborn boy with IPEX syndrome. Each CDR3 is given with its conserved first and last residue. D genes are given only for firm matches.

J: TRBJ2-7
V: TRBV15
D: NA
CDR3: CATSRGRTDLYEQYF

J: TRBJ2-2
V: TRBV9
D: NA
CDR3: CASSVEAGELFF

J: TRBJ1-6
V: TRBV30
D: TRBD1
CDR3: CAWETGGAISYNSPLHF

J: TRBJ1-5
V: TRBV2
D: NA
CDR3: CASSSRGPYQPQHF

J: TRBJ2-7
V: TRBV5-1
D: NA
CDR3: CASSSSAYEQYF

J: TRBJ2-2
V: TRBV7-2
D: TRBD2
CDR3: CASSLTSGNTGELFF

J: TRBJ2-1
V: TRBV11-3
D: NA
CDR3: CASSLRASLYNEQFF

J: TRBJ2-7
V: TRBV10-3
D: NA
CDR3: CAISERHDSYEQYF

J: TRBJ2-3
V: TRBV30
D: NA
CDR3: CAWSPGASDTQYF

J: TRBJ2-1
V: TRBV19
D: TRBD2
CDR3: CASTALAGGKYNEQFF

J: TRBJ2-2
V: TRBV2
D: NA
CDR3: CASSEATGNTGELFF

J: TRBJ2-7
V: TRBV7-2
D: TRBD1
CDR3: CASSFRQGSSYEQYF

J: TRBJ2-7
V: TRBV10-1
D: NA
CDR3: CASSPGRSSYEQYF

J: TRBJ2-2
V: TRBV5-1
D: TRBD2
CDR3: CASSLASGRAGELFF

J: TRBJ2-7
V: TRBV11-1
D: TRBD1
CDR3: CASSPTGVGYEQYF

J: TRBJ1-1
V: TRBV7-2
D: NA
CDR3: CASSFLTGNTEAFF

J: TRBJ2-3
V: TRBV5-4
D: TRBD2
CDR3: CASSFPSGATDTQYF

J: TRBJ2-6
V: TRBV5-1
D: TRBD2
CDR3: CASGLAGGPEGANVLTF

J: TRBJ2-5
V: TRBV4-3
D: TRBD2
CDR3: CASSQDLSGVNQYF

J: TRBJ2-2
V: TRBV2
D: NA
CDR3: CASSERAGELFF

J: TRBJ2-5
V: TRBV7-9
D: TRBD2
CDR3: CASSVPLSGGQETQYF

J: TRBJ1-3
V: TRBV7-2
D: TRBD1
CDR3: CASSLTGFGNTIYF

J: TRBJ2-7
V: TRBV11-2
D: NA
CDR3: CASSRSGQTYEQYF

J: TRBJ2-7
V: TRBV5-6
D: TRBD1
CDR3: CASSFFDRGLSYEQYF

J: TRBJ2-1
V: TRBV2
D: NA
CDR3: CASTGLPAPNEQFF

J: TRBJ1-3
V: TRBV5-1
D: NA
CDR3: CASSLATGFSGNTIYF

J: TRBJ2-2
V: TRBV19
D: TRBD2
CDR3: CASTLLAGRIGELFF